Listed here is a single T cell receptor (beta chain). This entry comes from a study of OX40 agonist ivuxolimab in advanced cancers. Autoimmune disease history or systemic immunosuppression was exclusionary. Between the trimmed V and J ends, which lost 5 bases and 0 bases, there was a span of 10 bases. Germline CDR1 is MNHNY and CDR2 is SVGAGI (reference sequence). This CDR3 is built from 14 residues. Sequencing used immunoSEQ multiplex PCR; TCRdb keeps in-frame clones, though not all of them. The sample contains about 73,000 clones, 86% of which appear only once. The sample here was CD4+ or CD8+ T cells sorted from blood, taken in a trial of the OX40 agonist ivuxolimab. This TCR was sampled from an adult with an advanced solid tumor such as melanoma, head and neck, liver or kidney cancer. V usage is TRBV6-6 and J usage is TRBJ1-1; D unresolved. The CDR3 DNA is TGTGCCAGCAGTCCCGGGCCGATGAACACTGAAGCTTTCTTT. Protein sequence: CASSPGPMNTEAFF.